What follows describes a single TCR beta chain. Per the germline V gene, CDR1 is SGHKS and CDR2 is YYEKEE (reference sequence). V gave up 1 base and J gave up 3 bases, with 12 bases separating them. The CDR3 has 15 residues. The entry originates in a study of blood T cell repertoires in COVID-19. Repertoires were generated with immunoSEQ multiplex PCR, while TCRdb's copy carries only in-frame clones and drops some. The sample consists of more than 95,000 clones, 85% to 90% of them appearing once. The clonotype was recovered from a human donor in a cohort sampled during active COVID-19. The rearrangement links TRBV5-5 to TRBJ2-3; D possibly corresponds to TRBD2 (6 bases). Sequencing was done on a sample of peripheral blood. The CDR3 loop reads CASSLMGDFTDTQYF. Written as DNA, the CDR3 is TGTGCCAGCAGCTTGATGGGGGACTTTACAGATACGCAGTATTTT.